This T cell receptor beta chain was recovered during a study of PD-L1 blockade in urothelial cancer. Study-wide background: A median of approximately 150,000 T cells was found in the blood samples.

This CDR3 comprises 15 residues. The V segment lost 3 bases and the J segment 9 bases; nucleotides outside the gene matches: 10. Germline lookup yields CDR1 GTSNPN and CDR2 SVGIG (reference sequence). Using immunoSEQ multiplex PCR, the repertoire was profiled, and TCRdb retains in-frame clones only, with some absent. The repertoire includes some 100,000 clones, 90% to 95% of them detected once, and just over 0.9% sits in the top ten. The rearrangement joins TRBV30 to TRBJ2-1; 11 bases are a match to TRBD2. This sequence originates from a woman aged 80 or over with urothelial cancer. The specimen comprised PBMCs, sampled around atezolizumab (anti-PD-L1) treatment. CDR3 region: CAWSPSSGRYSEQFF. The DNA for the CDR3 is TGTGCCTGGAGCCCCTCTAGCGGGAGGTATAGTGAGCAGTTCTTC.